There are many counts of the clone carrying this TCR beta chain. The size of this beta chain means little, since it is a stray read in a library made for alpha chains. The data were taken from a study of spatial heterogeneity in lung cancer. Study overall: Among detected sequences, beta-chain ones consistently exceeded alpha-chain ones in number.

Time point specified: sample taken at primary tumor resection. Unsorted samples of tumor, nontumor lung or frozen PBMC had their whole RNA sequenced. The donor population consisted of approximately 68 patients with untreated, early-stage non-small cell lung cancer. CDR1 is SNHLY and CDR2 is FYNNEI in the germline V gene. This CDR3 is built from 14 residues. V was pared by 0 bases and J by 6 bases, with 11 bases between. TCRdb re-derived calls from the 5' RACE reads in MiXCR, one entry per CDR3 protein. The sample carries about 13,000 distinct CDR3 sequences, 5% to 5.5% recorded once. This sequence was found in a human donor with early-stage non-small cell lung cancer. Material: lung tumor tissue, obtained at surgery. The chain carries TRBV2 and TRBJ1-1; D not resolved. CDR3 protein: CASSEAGFYAEAFF. CDR3 coding DNA: TGTGCCAGCAGTGAAGCGGGCTTCTACGCTGAAGCTTTCTTT.